This T cell receptor beta chain stems from a study of blood T cell repertoires in COVID-19. Study as a whole: There were acute and convalescent COVID-19 samples, and they came from the United States, Italy and Spain. T cells, B-cell-depleted T cells, or PBMCs provided the cDNA or gDNA that served as material.

Authors' processing steps: From reference gene primer amplification, estimates of nucleated cell counts were derived. Sequenced by immunoSEQ multiplex PCR; TCRdb stores in-frame clones only, minus some. The V and J calls and clone size come from that table; D and trimming were worked out from the DNA. The repertoire has 100,000 to 110,000 clones, roughly 80% of them found once; the top ten carry roughly a third. This clone was counted only a few times. Sequencing was carried out using peripheral blood. The TCR originated in a man between 65 and 80 years old with active or convalescent COVID-19.

DNA for the CDR3: TGTGCCAGCACCATCGACAGGGGTGAAGAGGATGAAGCTTTCTTT. This gives the protein CASTIDRGEEDEAFF. The chain uses TRBV21-1 and TRBJ1-1; the D call of TRBD1 is as the table states it, not checked on the DNA. TRBV21-1 is a recognized pseudogene. The CDR3 spans 15 residues.